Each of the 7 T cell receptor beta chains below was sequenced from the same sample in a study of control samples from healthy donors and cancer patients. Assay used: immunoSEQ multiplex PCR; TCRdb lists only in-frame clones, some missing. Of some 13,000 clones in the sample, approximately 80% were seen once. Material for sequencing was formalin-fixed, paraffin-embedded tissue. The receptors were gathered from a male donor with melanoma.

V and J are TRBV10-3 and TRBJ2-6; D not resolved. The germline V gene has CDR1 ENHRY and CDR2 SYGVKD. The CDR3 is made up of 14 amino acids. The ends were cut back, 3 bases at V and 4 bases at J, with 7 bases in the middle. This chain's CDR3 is CAISDGPGANVLTF. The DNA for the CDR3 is TGTGCCATCAGTGATGGACCCGGGGCCAACGTCCTGACTTTC.

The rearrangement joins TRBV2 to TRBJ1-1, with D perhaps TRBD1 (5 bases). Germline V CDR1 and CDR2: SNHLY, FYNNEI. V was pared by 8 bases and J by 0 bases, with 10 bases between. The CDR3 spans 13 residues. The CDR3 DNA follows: TGTGCCAGCCGTCAGGGCATGAACACTGAAGCTTTCTTT. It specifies CASRQGMNTEAFF.

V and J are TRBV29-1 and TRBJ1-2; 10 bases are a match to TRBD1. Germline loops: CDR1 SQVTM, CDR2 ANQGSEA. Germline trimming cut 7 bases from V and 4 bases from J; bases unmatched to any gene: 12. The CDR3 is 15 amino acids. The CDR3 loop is CSARDDRGRRYGYTF. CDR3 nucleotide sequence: TGCAGCGCCCGGGATGACAGGGGGCGCCGCTATGGCTACACCTTC.

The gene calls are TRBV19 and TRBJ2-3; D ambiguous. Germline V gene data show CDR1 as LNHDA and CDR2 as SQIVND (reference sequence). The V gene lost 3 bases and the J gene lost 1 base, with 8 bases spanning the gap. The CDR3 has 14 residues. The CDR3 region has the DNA TGTGCCAGTAGTATGCCTAGTGGCACAGATACGCAGTATTTT. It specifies CASSMPSGTDTQYF.

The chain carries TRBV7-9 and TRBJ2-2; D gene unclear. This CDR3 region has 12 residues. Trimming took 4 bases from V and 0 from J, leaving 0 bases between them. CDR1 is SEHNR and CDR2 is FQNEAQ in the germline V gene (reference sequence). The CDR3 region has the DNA TGTGCCAGCAGCTCGAACACCGGGGAGCTGTTTTTT. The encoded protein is CASSSNTGELFF.

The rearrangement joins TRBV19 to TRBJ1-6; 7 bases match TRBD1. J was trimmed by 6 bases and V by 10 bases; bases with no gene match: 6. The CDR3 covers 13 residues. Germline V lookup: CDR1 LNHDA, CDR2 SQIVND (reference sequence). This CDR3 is CATSTGSNSPLHF. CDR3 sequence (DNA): TGTGCCACCTCGACAGGGTCTAATTCACCCCTCCACTTT. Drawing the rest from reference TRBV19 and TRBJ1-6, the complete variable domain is DGGITQSPKYLFRKEGQNVTLSCEQNLNHDAMYWYRQDPGQGLRLIYYSQIVNDFQKGDIAEGYSVSREKKESFPLTVTSAQKNPTAFYLCATSTGSNSPLHFGNGTRLTVT.

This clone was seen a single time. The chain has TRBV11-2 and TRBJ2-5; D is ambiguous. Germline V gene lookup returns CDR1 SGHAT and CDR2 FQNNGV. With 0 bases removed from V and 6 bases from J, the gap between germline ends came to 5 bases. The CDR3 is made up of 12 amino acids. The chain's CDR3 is CASSLEVQTQYF. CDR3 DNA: TGTGCCAGCAGCTTAGAGGTCCAGACCCAGTACTTC.